This T cell receptor (beta chain) was obtained from a study of human CD8 memory T cell subsets (TCRdb year 2020). Regarding the research as a whole: To assess clonal relationships, the TCRbeta repertoires of stem-like (TSTEM), progenitor exhausted-like (TPEX) and effector memory CD8+ T cell subsets were compared. Six donors each provided TSTEM, TPEX and effector memory subsets, and TCRbeta repertoires were obtained from all six. Paper-wide results and their limitations: Greater repertoire diversity in TSTEM than in TPEX subsets was suggested by Chao1 estimates, potentially reflecting a broader range of specificities. Sequencing was limited to TCRbeta chains, and the repertoire comparisons were based on a handful of donors analyzed with paired t-tests and Bonferroni correction. Both stem-like subsets shared clonotypes with effector memory cells, but TSTEM and TPEX repertoires overlapped minimally, suggesting distinct antigen spectra. Similarly high normalized Shannon-Wiener diversity was shown by TSTEM and TPEX subsets, whereas comparatively lower diversity was seen in effector memory subsets.

Points on this clonotype: No cognate antigen has been identified for it.

CDR1 DFQATT and CDR2 SNEGSKA were looked up in the germline V gene (reference sequence). The CDR3 runs 13 amino acids, cysteine and phenylalanine included. The DNA sequence is not available. TCRdb lists the instrument as NextSeq 550. A Human TCR Profiling Kit was used to prepare UMI-labeled 5' RACE TCRbeta libraries. The same number of PCR cycles was used to prepare all TCRbeta libraries in parallel. As for the original processing: Each TCRbeta library contained between about 2,900 and 18,000 functional CDR3beta clonotypes. MIGEC 1.2.9 was used for UMI extraction and consensus assembly, with at least three reads per UMI being required. In-frame CDR3beta repertoires were extracted with MiXCR 3.0.3. Each sample was downsampled to 42,000 randomly selected UMIs before diversity metrics were computed in VDJtools 1.2.1. For the top 3,000 clones of each sample pair, the repertoire overlap metrics D, R and F2 were calculated in VDJtools. TCRdb reprocessed the public reads and reports one entry per CDR3 protein sequence, without DNA. The V and J calls were not made by the authors but by TCRdb's processing. This sample's listing comprises several thousand distinct CDR3 sequences. The ten most abundant clones make up 15% of the sample.

Progenitor exhausted-like memory CD8+ T cells (TPEX) were defined as CCR7+ PD-1+ TIGIT+ early differentiated memory cells with dysfunctional, exhausted-like traits. Peripheral blood mononuclear cells were isolated from healthy donor buffy coats by density gradient separation. In the study, total CD8+ T cells were enriched by negative magnetic separation with EasySep or MojoSort CD8+ T cell isolation kits. For each subset, total RNA was extracted using an RNeasy Mini Kit from duplicate vials of some 150,000 sorted CD8+ T cells. The PBMCs were used fresh or after being cryopreserved in fetal bovine serum with roughly 10% DMSO. Fluorescence-activated cell sorting on a FACSAria III was used to sort the CD8+ T cell subsets to purity.

This clonotype originated in a human donor in good health. Sequencing was performed on CD8+ T cells from PBMCs. This chain joins TRBV20-1 to TRBJ2-1; TCRdb names TRBD1, which stays unverified in the absence of DNA. The CDR3 is CSAEGGAYNEQFF.